This T cell receptor (beta chain) was identified in a study of T cell repertoires in cytomegalovirus infection. This CDR3 is built from 15 residues. Trimming cost V 6 bases and J 7 bases, with 22 bases left between them. CDR1 and CDR2 from the germline V gene are DFQATT and SNEGSKA (reference sequence). Via MiXCR, TCRdb re-called the reads, giving one row per CDR3 protein. Of 250,000 to 300,000 distinct CDR3 sequences listed, roughly 24% were seen once; the top ten hold approximately 15%. The sequence was collected from a human donor in good health (CMV status not recorded). Some clones in this sample may be carry-over from other donors' samples. The sequenced material came from PBMCs. J is TRBJ2-1 and V is TRBV20-1, with D hard to call. As DNA, the CDR3 is TGCAGTGCCCCGAACCTAGGATCCGGAGCGAATGAGCAGTTCTTC. This codes for CSAPNLGSGANEQFF.